This T cell receptor (beta chain) was sequenced in a study of vaccination and CD4 T cells after COVID-19. At the level of the study: The convalescent group had six males, four females, seven Caucasians, two Asians, one multiracial. Participants received two doses of either BNT162b2 or mRNA-1273 vaccine.

General study points: There was no significant change from around 19 to 38 median reactive clonotypes.

Time point denoted: late sampling 161 to 241 days after vaccination in a few convalescent patients. TCRdb reanalysed the PCR reads using MiXCR and keeps one entry per CDR3 protein. The sample lists about 33,000 distinct CDR3 sequences, around 39% seen once, with around 6.1% in the top ten. With regard to this clonotype: What it recognizes is unknown.

The CDR3 runs 13 residues. Trimming left V 1 base short and J 7 bases short, with 8 bases between. Looked up from germline, CDR1 is LNHDA and CDR2 is SQIVND (reference sequence). The source material was CD4+ T cells from blood, sampled about 7 months after SARS-CoV-2 vaccination. The sequence derives from a human donor who had recovered from COVID-19. The chain employs TRBV19 and TRBJ1-5, with D hard to call. The CDR3 DNA is TGTGCCAGTAGTATAGGTTTATTGCAGCCCCAGCATTTT. Encoded protein: CASSIGLLQPQHF.